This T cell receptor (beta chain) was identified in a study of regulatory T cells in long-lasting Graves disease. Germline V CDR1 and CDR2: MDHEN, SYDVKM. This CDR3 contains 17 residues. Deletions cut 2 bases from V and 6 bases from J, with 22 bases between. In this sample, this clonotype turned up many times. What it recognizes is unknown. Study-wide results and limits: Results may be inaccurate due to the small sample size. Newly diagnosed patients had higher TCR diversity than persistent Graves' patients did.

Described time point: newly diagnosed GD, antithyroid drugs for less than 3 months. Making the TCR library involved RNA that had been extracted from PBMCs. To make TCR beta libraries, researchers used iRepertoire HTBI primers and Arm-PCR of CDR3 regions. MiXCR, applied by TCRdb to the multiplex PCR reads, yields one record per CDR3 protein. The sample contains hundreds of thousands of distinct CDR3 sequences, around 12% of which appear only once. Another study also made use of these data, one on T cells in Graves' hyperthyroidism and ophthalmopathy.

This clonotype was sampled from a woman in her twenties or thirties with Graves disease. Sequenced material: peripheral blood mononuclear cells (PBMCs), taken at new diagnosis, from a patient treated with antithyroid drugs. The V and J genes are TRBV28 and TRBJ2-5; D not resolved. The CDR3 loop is CASSLGTMASPRKTQYF. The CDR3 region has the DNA TGTGCCAGCAGTTTAGGTACTATGGCTTCCCCAAGGAAGACCCAGTACTTC.